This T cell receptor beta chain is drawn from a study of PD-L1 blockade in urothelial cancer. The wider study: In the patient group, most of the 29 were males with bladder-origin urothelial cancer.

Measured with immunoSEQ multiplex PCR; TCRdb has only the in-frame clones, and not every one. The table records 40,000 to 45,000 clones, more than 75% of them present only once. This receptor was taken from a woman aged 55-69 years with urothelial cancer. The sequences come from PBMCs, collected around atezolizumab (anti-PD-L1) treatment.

The CDR3 DNA reads TGCGCCAGCAGCCAAGCGGGCGGGGGGGCCAATGAGCAGTTCTTC. Its translation: CASSQAGGGANEQFF. V is TRBV4-3 and J is TRBJ2-1, with 9 bases fitting TRBD2. This CDR3 region has 15 residues. Per the germline V gene, CDR1 is LGHNA and CDR2 is YSLEER. V trimming: 1 base; J trimming: 6 bases; junction bases outside the gene matches: 4.